Shown below are 31 T cell receptor beta chains from a single sample sequenced in a study of shared clonotypes between healthy human individuals. Repertoires were generated with immunoSEQ multiplex PCR, while TCRdb's copy carries only in-frame clones and drops some. This table has 1 million to 1.2 million clones, roughly 80% appearing once. Sequenced sample: memory CD4+ T cells from PBMCs. Documented subset: CD45RA-negative fraction. The receptor source for this set is a man between 18 and 29 years old in good health. Some clones in this sample may be carry-over from other donors' samples.

The chain employs TRBV6-5 and TRBJ1-1; D is unclear. Germline V CDR1 and CDR2: MNHEY, SVGAGI. This CDR3 has 14 residues. The V and J ends lost 8 bases and 5 bases respectively, with 18 bases between them. The CDR3 loop is CASGETRFGTEAFF. In DNA, the CDR3 is TGTGCCAGCGGTGAAACTAGATTTGGGACTGAAGCTTTCTTT.

The V gene is TRBV19, the J gene TRBJ2-5; TRBD1 or TRBD2 may be the D gene (5 bases each). The length of the CDR3 is 14 residues. Germline assignment: CDR1 LNHDA and CDR2 SQIVND (reference sequence). Trimming removed 3 bases at V and 4 bases at J, with 12 bases between. In DNA, the CDR3 is TGTGCCAGTAGTATTGGGGGTCCGATAGAGACCCAGTACTTC. It is translated as CASSIGGPIETQYF.

The chain carries TRBV5-1 and TRBJ2-1, with unresolved D. V was cut by 0 bases and J by 6 bases, with 13 bases left in between. Germline V gives CDR1 SGHRS, CDR2 YFSETQ. The CDR3 covers 15 residues. The CDR3 sequence is CASSLVSSPSNEQFF. Here the CDR3 DNA reads TGCGCCAGCAGCTTGGTATCGTCCCCGAGCAATGAGCAGTTCTTC.

This chain joins TRBV5-6 and TRBJ1-2; weak D call: TRBD1 (6 bases). With 4 bases removed from V and 0 bases from J, the gap between germline ends came to 16 bases. Germline V gene data show CDR1 as SGHDT and CDR2 as YYEEEE. CDR3 length equals 16 residues. The CDR3 DNA follows: TGTGCCAGCAGCCCCGGGGGGGGCTCCGCTAACTATGGCTACACCTTC. This sequence encodes CASSPGGGSANYGYTF. The whole variable domain, remainder taken from reference TRBV5-6 and TRBJ1-2, is DAGVTQSPTHLIKTRGQQVTLRCSPKSGHDTVSWYQQALGQGPQFIFQYYEEEERQRGNFPDRFSGHQFPNYSSELNVNALLLGDSALYLCASSPGGGSANYGYTFGSGTRLTVV.

The chain has TRBV30 and TRBJ1-1; no definite D call. The V end was cut by 5 bases, the J end by 0 bases, with 10 bases between. The CDR3 runs 13 residues. Germline values: CDR1 GTSNPN, CDR2 SVGIG (reference sequence). Written as DNA, the CDR3 is TGTGCCTGGGAGGGAGCTGTGAACACTGAAGCTTTCTTT. This codes for CAWEGAVNTEAFF.

The chain joins TRBV7-2 to TRBJ2-1; 12 bases fit TRBD2. CDR3 length equals 17 residues. The V gene end was trimmed by 0 bases and the J gene end by 7 bases; junction bases not matched to a gene: 7. Germline lookup yields CDR1 SGHTA and CDR2 FQGNSA. CDR3 in DNA: TGTGCCAGCAGCTTAGCAGCTAGCGGGAGGGCCGGAAATGAGCAGTTCTTC. Its translation: CASSLAASGRAGNEQFF.

The chain combines TRBV9 with TRBJ2-7; D remains ambiguous. V lost 0 bases and J 7 bases, leaving 14 bases between the germline ends. The CDR3 contains 14 residues. CDR1 is SGDLS and CDR2 is YYNGEE in the germline V gene. Written as DNA, the CDR3 is TGTGCCAGCAGCGTAGAGTCTCAGGCGCGAGAGCAGTACTTC. Protein sequence: CASSVESQAREQYF. Variable domain in full (rest from reference TRBV9 and TRBJ2-7): DSGVTQTPKHLITATGQRVTLRCSPRSGDLSVYWYQQSLDQGLQFLIQYYNGEERAKGNILERFSAQQFPDLHSELNLSSLELGDSALYFCASSVESQAREQYFGPGTRLTVT.

This clone showed up just once. The chain joins TRBV5-6 to TRBJ1-2; D perhaps matches TRBD1 (6 bases). This CDR3 is 13 amino acids long. CDR1 and CDR2 from the germline V gene are SGHDT and YYEEEE. The V end was cut by 4 bases, the J end by 8 bases, with 15 bases between. CDR3 in amino acids: CASSPEQGRGYTF. In nucleotides, the CDR3 is TGTGCCAGCAGCCCAGAACAGGGTCGGGGCTACACCTTC.

Comments on this clone: A much larger clone differs from this one at a single base, so this may be a read error. Other DNA sequences within the sample encode an identical CDR3. The chain links TRBV5-1 to TRBJ2-3; 11 bases match TRBD2. The germline gives CDR1 SGHRS, CDR2 YFSETQ. V was pared by 0 bases and J by 2 bases, with 2 bases of the junction left unmatched. The CDR3 spans 16 residues. This chain's CDR3 is CASSLGLAGITDTQYF. Written as DNA, the CDR3 is TGCGCCAGCAGCTTGGGACTAGCGGGGATCACAGATACGCAGTATTTT. The full variable domain, its missing parts supplied by reference TRBV5-1 and TRBJ2-3, is KAGVTQTPRYLIKTRGQQVTLSCSPISGHRSVSWYQQTPGQGLQFLFEYFSETQRNKGNFPGRFSGRQFSNSRSEMNVSTLELGDSALYLCASSLGLAGITDTQYFGPGTRLTVL.

This chain links TRBV28 with TRBJ2-3; D ambiguous. The CDR3 contains 11 residues. V gave up 5 bases and J gave up 6 bases, with 6 bases separating them. CDR1 and CDR2 (germline): MDHEN, SYDVKM. Here the CDR3 DNA reads TGTGCCAGCAGTGTTGAGGATACGCAGTATTTT. Translation: CASSVEDTQYF.

V gene TRBV5-1 combines with J gene TRBJ2-1; TRBD2 matches 14 bases. The germline V gene has CDR1 SGHRS and CDR2 YFSETQ. This CDR3 is 15 amino acids long. V shed 9 bases and J 7 bases; nucleotides not matched to a gene: 9. The CDR3 region is CATTSGRANFNEQFF. CDR3 coding DNA: TGCGCCACGACTAGCGGGAGGGCTAATTTTAATGAGCAGTTCTTC.

The CDR3 bases are TGTGCCGGGAATAAACGGAGGAATGAAAAACTGTTTTTT. Translated, it gives CAGNKRRNEKLFF. V is TRBV6-7 and J is TRBJ1-4, with D hard to call. TRBV6-7 is an ORF; its function is uncertain. This CDR3 is 13 amino acids long. The V and J ends lost 11 bases and 5 bases respectively, with 15 bases between them.

The V gene is TRBV4-1, the J gene TRBJ2-5, with D unresolved. This CDR3 spans 13 amino acids. The V gene lost 3 bases and the J gene lost 10 bases, with 15 bases spanning the gap. Germline loops: CDR1 MGHRA, CDR2 YSYEKL. CDR3 sequence: CASSQARLGVQYF. CDR3 bases: TGCGCCAGCAGCCAGGCCCGCCTGGGCGTCCAGTACTTC.

Concerning this clone itself: One base away lies a much larger clone, so this may be a sequencing read error. The chain joins TRBV9 to TRBJ2-2; D not resolved. This CDR3 spans 12 amino acids. Germline V gives CDR1 SGDLS, CDR2 YYNGEE. V lost 4 bases, J lost 1 base, and 2 bases lay in between. CDR3 DNA: TGTGCCAGCAGCAAGAACACCGGGGAGCTGTTTTTT. It codes for CASSKNTGELFF.

A single count supports this clone. This chain uses TRBV9 with TRBJ2-3; TRBD2 matches at 7 bases. Germline CDR1 is SGDLS and CDR2 is YYNGEE. Trimming at V came to 0 bases and at J to 5 bases, leaving 3 bases not matched to a gene. CDR3 length: 14 residues. CDR3 loop: CASSVGGGLDTQYF. CDR3 coding DNA: TGTGCCAGCAGCGTAGGGGGAGGGTTAGATACGCAGTATTTT.

With regard to this clone: Other DNA variants within this sample encode the same CDR3. J is TRBJ2-2 and V is TRBV5-1, with 7 nucleotides matching TRBD2. This CDR3 is built from 16 residues. J lost 1 base, V lost 0 bases, and 3 bases had no gene match. Germline V gene lookup returns CDR1 SGHRS and CDR2 YFSETQ. Here the CDR3 DNA reads TGCGCCAGCAGCTTGGGGCCTAGCGGGAACACCGGGGAGCTGTTTTTT. Amino acid sequence: CASSLGPSGNTGELFF.

The sample holds one count of this clone. Possible read error: a much larger clone is one base away. In the same sample, other DNA sequences code for this CDR3. CDR3 nucleotides: TGTGCCAGCAGTCTGGGGGATACGCAGTATTTT. It yields the protein CASSLGDTQYF. The chain couples TRBV28 to TRBJ2-3; no definite D call. The CDR3 is 11 residues long. V was shortened by 5 bases and J by 6 bases, with 6 bases between the two germline ends. CDR1 MDHEN and CDR2 SYDVKM come from the germline V gene.

The rearrangement links TRBV29-1 to TRBJ2-7; 10 positions agree with TRBD1. The V segment lost 1 base and the J segment 2 bases; nucleotides outside the gene matches: 5. This CDR3 spans 15 amino acids. CDR1 is SQVTM, CDR2 ANQGSEA, per germline. CDR3 loop: CSVEVRDRGTYEQYF. The CDR3, as DNA: TGCAGCGTTGAAGTGAGGGACAGGGGTACCTACGAGCAGTACTTC.

The chain recombines TRBV10-1 with TRBJ1-2; D is ambiguous. This CDR3 comprises 16 residues. The germline gives CDR1 WNHNN, CDR2 SYGVQD (reference sequence). V shed 0 bases and J shed 5 bases, with 16 bases lying between them. CDR3 sequence: CASSESRGPSLYGYTF. CDR3 sequence (DNA): TGCGCCAGCAGTGAGTCTCGGGGTCCTTCTCTTTATGGCTACACCTTC.

This clone has only one observation. The V gene is TRBV9, the J gene TRBJ1-1, with 9 bases fitting TRBD1. After removal of 5 bases from V and 11 bases from J, the junction contained 13 bases not matched to a gene. This CDR3 spans 14 amino acids. The germline V gene has CDR1 SGDLS and CDR2 YYNGEE. This CDR3 is CASSEPGQGTQAFF. As DNA, the CDR3 is TGTGCCAGCAGTGAACCGGGACAGGGAACGCAGGCTTTCTTT.

The chain employs TRBV5-1 and TRBJ1-1; TRBD1 matches 9 bases. The CDR3 totals 15 residues. Germline V gene sequence: CDR1 SGHRS, CDR2 YFSETQ. With 7 bases clipped from V and 14 bases from J, the junction kept 21 bases outside the gene matches. CDR3 bases: TGCGCCAGCGCGCAAGGGGTGGACAGGGGCTCCTTGGTATTCTTT. Translation: CASAQGVDRGSLVFF. The variable domain in full, completed from reference TRBV5-1 and TRBJ1-1, reads KAGVTQTPRYLIKTRGQQVTLSCSPISGHRSVSWYQQTPGQGLQFLFEYFSETQRNKGNFPGRFSGRQFSNSRSEMNVSTLELGDSALYLCASAQGVDRGSLVFFGQGTRLTVV.

In its sample, this clone was seen a few times. The chain uses TRBV20-1 and TRBJ1-1, with 7 bases matching TRBD1. CDR1 is DFQATT, CDR2 SNEGSKA, per germline (reference sequence). The CDR3 length is 11 residues. The V gene end was trimmed by 3 bases and the J gene end by 8 bases; junction bases not matched to a gene: 3. The CDR3 nucleotides are TGCAGTGCTAGGAGACAGGGAGAAGCTTTCTTT. It specifies CSARRQGEAFF.

Details on this clone: The same CDR3 arises from other DNA sequences in this sample as well. The genes are TRBV11-3 and TRBJ2-1; D is undetermined. Trimming took off 5 bases at V and 2 bases at J, with 7 bases between the two ends. Germline-derived CDR1 and CDR2 are SGHNT and YENEEA. The CDR3 spans 13 residues. This chain's CDR3 is CASSPGAYNEQFF. CDR3 DNA: TGTGCCAGCAGCCCCGGTGCCTACAATGAGCAGTTCTTC.

V gene TRBV5-4 combines with J gene TRBJ1-2; no clear D gene. CDR3 length: 13 residues. Between the trimmed V and J ends, which lost 2 bases and 4 bases, there was a span of 9 bases. From germline, CDR1 is SGHNT and CDR2 YYREEE (reference sequence). CDR3 sequence reads: CASSLSSTYGYTF. Here the CDR3 DNA reads TGTGCCAGCAGCTTAAGCTCCACCTATGGCTACACCTTC. Variable domain in full (rest from reference TRBV5-4 and TRBJ1-2): ETGVTQSPTHLIKTRGQQVTLRCSSQSGHNTVSWYQQALGQGPQFIFQYYREEENGRGNFPPRFSGLQFPNYSSELNVNALELDDSALYLCASSLSSTYGYTFGSGTRLTVV.

The chain recombines TRBV28 with TRBJ1-4, with no clear D. Germline loops: CDR1 MDHEN, CDR2 SYDVKM. V lost 6 bases, J lost 5 bases, and 4 bases lay in between. The CDR3 extends over 11 amino acids. Here the CDR3 DNA reads TGTGCCAGCAGCACGAATGAAAAACTGTTTTTT. It codes for CASSTNEKLFF. The variable domain in full, with the rest retrieved from reference TRBV28 and TRBJ1-4, is DVKVTQSSRYLVKRTGEKVFLECVQDMDHENMFWYRQDPGLGLRLIYFSYDVKMKEKGDIPEGYSVSREKKERFSLILESASTNQTSMYLCASSTNEKLFFGSGTQLSVL.

This chain connects TRBV28 to TRBJ1-5; D ambiguous. V was pared by 2 bases and J by 0 bases, with 8 bases between. Germline V gene lookup returns CDR1 MDHEN and CDR2 SYDVKM. There are 15 residues in the CDR3. This CDR3 reads CASSLRTFSNQPQHF. CDR3 DNA sequence: TGTGCCAGCAGTTTAAGGACTTTTAGCAATCAGCCCCAGCATTTT.

V usage is TRBV5-4 and J usage is TRBJ2-7; a weak D match, TRBD1 (6 bases). The CDR3 consists of 13 residues. V was clipped by 6 bases and J by 3 bases, with 13 bases between them. Germline CDR1 reads SGHNT; CDR2 reads YYREEE (reference sequence). CDR3 bases: TGTGCCAGCAAGCAAACACAGGGCTACGAGCAGTACTTC. Protein product: CASKQTQGYEQYF.

Of note for this clone: The same CDR3 can be traced to other DNA sequences in this sample. The chain carries TRBV19 and TRBJ1-5; unclear D gene. Germline V CDR1 and CDR2: LNHDA, SQIVND (reference sequence). The CDR3 length is 14 residues. V was cut by 3 bases and J by 7 bases, with 13 bases left in between. The CDR3 nucleotides read TGTGCCAGTAGTATTTCGGGTTTTGGACAGCCCCAGCATTTT. Translated: CASSISGFGQPQHF. The full variable domain, with the rest looked up from reference TRBV19 and TRBJ1-5, is DGGITQSPKYLFRKEGQNVTLSCEQNLNHDAMYWYRQDPGQGLRLIYYSQIVNDFQKGDIAEGYSVSREKKESFPLTVTSAQKNPTAFYLCASSISGFGQPQHFGDGTRLSIL.

The chain carries TRBV28 and TRBJ2-1; 8 nucleotides align to TRBD2. Unmatched junction bases numbered 10, after V lost 6 bases and J lost 12 bases. The germline V gene encodes CDR1 MDHEN and CDR2 SYDVKM. CDR3 size: 13 residues. The CDR3 DNA follows: TGTGCCAGCAGGACGGCCGGGAGGGGCGGGCAGTTCTTC. It translates to CASRTAGRGGQFF.

On this clone: Additional DNA sequences in this sample encode the identical CDR3. The chain carries TRBV28 and TRBJ1-2, with D unclear. The germline CDR1 and CDR2 sequences are MDHEN and SYDVKM. Trimming removed 3 bases from V and 2 bases from J, with 7 bases in between. CDR3 length: 13 residues. The CDR3 region is CASSLAGNYGYTF. The DNA for the CDR3 is TGTGCCAGCAGTTTGGCCGGCAACTATGGCTACACCTTC.

The rearrangement links TRBV6-1 to TRBJ1-1; D gene ambiguous. Germline V gene lookup returns CDR1 MNHNS and CDR2 SASEGT. The CDR3 runs 13 residues. Trimming stripped 7 bases from V and 1 base from J, with 10 bases between. Here the CDR3 DNA reads TGTGCCAGCAAGTCGCGGCAGAACACTGAAGCTTTCTTT. This codes for CASKSRQNTEAFF.